One and the same sample provided the 16 T cell receptor beta chains below, sequenced in a study of T-cell reconstitution after alpha-beta-depleted transplantation in children. For TCRbeta, the library was prepared with unique molecular identifiers. In TCRdb, the PCR reads were re-called with MiXCR into one record per CDR3 protein. Among hundreds of thousands of distinct CDR3 sequences listed, around a sixth were seen once. The material sequenced was PBMCs, mostly from graft donor cells, taken 360 days after TCRalphabeta/CD19-depleted stem cell transplant. The source of these receptors is a male patient between 2 and 15 years old who had a stem cell transplant for acute lymphoblastic leukemia, so the T cells may come from the graft donor.

In its sample, this clonotype was seen a few times. V gene TRBV29-1 combines with J gene TRBJ1-1; tentative D call: TRBD1 (5 bases). V was trimmed by 3 bases and J by 7 bases, leaving 9 bases between them. The CDR3 is 11 amino acids. Looked up from germline, CDR1 is SQVTM and CDR2 is ANQGSEA. This CDR3 is CSVEGEREAFF. CDR3 nucleotides: TGCAGCGTTGAGGGGGAGCGTGAAGCTTTCTTT.

V is TRBV5-1 and J is TRBJ2-2; 7 positions match TRBD1. Looked up from germline, CDR1 is SGHRS and CDR2 is YFSETQ. This CDR3 region has 15 residues. Trimming at V came to 1 base and at J to 5 bases, leaving 5 bases not matched to a gene. The CDR3 loop is CASSLKQGVTGELFF. CDR3 coding DNA: TGCGCCAGCAGCTTGAAGCAGGGGGTAACCGGGGAGCTGTTTTTT.

This clonotype was seen a handful of times. V and J are TRBV9 and TRBJ2-3; D not resolved. V was cut by 1 base and J by 2 bases, with 8 bases left in between. The length of the CDR3 is 14 residues. Germline CDR1 reads SGDLS; CDR2 reads YYNGEE. CDR3 sequence (DNA): TGTGCCAGCAGCGTACCGGCCGACACAGATACGCAGTATTTT. Translated, it gives CASSVPADTDTQYF.

This clonotype has a count of ten or more. The V call is TRBV5-1, the J call TRBJ1-2; TRBD1 matches 8 bases. The CDR3 is 15 amino acids. The ends lost 1 base at V and 6 bases at J; junction bases unmatched: 8. Germline V gene data show CDR1 as SGHRS and CDR2 as YFSETQ. The CDR3 DNA sequence: TGCGCCAGCAGCTTGAGAGCTGACAGGGGCCATGGCTACACCTTC. Translating it yields CASSLRADRGHGYTF.

This clonotype was counted many times. For the CDR3, the DNA is TGCAGTGCTATAATCTACACCTACGAGCAGTACTTC. This encodes CSAIIYTYEQYF. The chain joins TRBV20-1 to TRBJ2-7; D unclear. The CDR3 has 12 residues. V gave up 4 bases and J gave up 2 bases, with 9 bases separating them. Germline V gene data show CDR1 as DFQATT and CDR2 as SNEGSKA (reference sequence).

V gene TRBV3-1 combines with J gene TRBJ2-3; a possible D gene is TRBD1 (7 bases). The CDR3 loop spans 15 amino acids. The V gene lost 5 bases and the J gene lost 4 bases, with 16 bases spanning the gap. In germline, CDR1 is LGHDT, CDR2 YNNKEL (reference sequence). The CDR3 protein is CASSARDRGPDTQYF. In DNA, the CDR3 is TGTGCCAGCAGCGCGCGGGATAGGGGGCCAGATACGCAGTATTTT.

Only a few counts were recorded for this clonotype. The chain carries TRBV5-1 and TRBJ2-2; TRBD1 matches 7 bases. CDR3 length: 14 amino acids. V lost 7 bases to trimming and J lost 2 bases; unmatched junction nucleotides: 5. The germline CDR1 and CDR2 sequences are SGHRS and YFSETQ. CDR3 bases: TGCGCCAGCGGGACAGACCCTAACACCGGGGAGCTGTTTTTT. It yields the protein CASGTDPNTGELFF.

This clonotype appeared a few times. V gene TRBV6-5 combines with J gene TRBJ1-3, with D possibly TRBD1 on 5 matching bases. V lost 4 bases, J lost 4 bases, and 17 bases lay in between. The CDR3 loop spans 16 amino acids. CDR1 and CDR2 (germline): MNHEY, SVGAGI. The CDR3 region is CASSFQPRASGNTIYF. The CDR3 region has the DNA TGTGCCAGCAGTTTCCAGCCCAGGGCTTCCGGAAACACCATATATTTT.

This CDR3 reads CSGQGAGSYEQYF. Written as DNA, the CDR3 is TGCAGCGGACAGGGGGCTGGGTCCTACGAGCAGTACTTC. The rearrangement links TRBV29-1 to TRBJ2-7, with 10 nucleotides matching TRBD1. The germline CDR1 and CDR2 sequences are SQVTM and ANQGSEA. Trimming removed 7 bases from V and 1 base from J; junction bases left unmatched: 4. The CDR3 contains 13 residues.

This clonotype was seen only a few times. J is TRBJ2-7 and V is TRBV5-5; 7 positions agree with TRBD1. The trim removed 4 bases at V and 3 bases at J, leaving 4 bases unmatched. Germline-derived CDR1 and CDR2 are SGHKS and YYEKEE (reference sequence). The CDR3 consists of 13 residues. CDR3 region: CASSPGQFYEQYF. The CDR3, as DNA: TGTGCCAGCAGCCCGGGACAGTTCTACGAGCAGTACTTC.

This clonotype occurred a few times. V and J are TRBV11-3 and TRBJ2-1, with D possibly TRBD1 on 6 matching bases. V was clipped by 0 bases and J by 2 bases, with 11 bases between them. This CDR3 spans 16 amino acids. Germline lookup yields CDR1 SGHNT and CDR2 YENEEA. The CDR3 DNA reads as TGTGCCAGCAGCTTAGACAGGGGCCCTCCCTACAATGAGCAGTTCTTC. As protein: CASSLDRGPPYNEQFF.

At least ten counts were recorded for this clonotype. This rearrangement joins TRBV5-1 to TRBJ2-1; D possibly corresponds to TRBD2 (6 bases). The germline V and J ends were trimmed by 0 bases and 8 bases, with 15 bases remaining between them. Germline assignment: CDR1 SGHRS and CDR2 YFSETQ. This CDR3 region has 15 residues. The CDR3: CASSLGSGVGDEQFF. The CDR3 DNA reads TGCGCCAGCAGCTTGGGGTCGGGAGTTGGCGATGAGCAGTTCTTC.

The chain couples TRBV7-2 to TRBJ1-4, with a weak D call TRBD1 (5 bases). The V end lost 5 bases, the J end lost 8 bases, and 21 bases lay between the germline ends. Germline CDR1 SGHTA, CDR2 FQGNSA. The CDR3 runs 16 residues. Written as DNA, the CDR3 is TGTGCCAGCAGCCAAAGGGACTCTGGAAAGAGAGAAAAACTGTTTTTT. Protein product: CASSQRDSGKREKLFF.

A few counts support this clonotype. The rearrangement links TRBV4-3 to TRBJ2-1, with 7 bases that match TRBD1. Trimming removed 1 base from V and 5 bases from J; junction bases left unmatched: 5. Germline assignment: CDR1 LGHNA and CDR2 YSLEER. The CDR3 loop spans 15 amino acids. Here the CDR3 reads CASSQGQGRDNEQFF. The CDR3 nucleotides are TGCGCCAGCAGCCAAGGACAGGGTCGAGACAATGAGCAGTTCTTC.

The J gene is TRBJ2-5, the V gene TRBV3-1; D possibly corresponds to TRBD2 (6 bases). V dropped 3 bases and J dropped 1 base, with 15 bases sitting between them. Germline loops: CDR1 LGHDT, CDR2 YNNKEL (reference sequence). The CDR3 covers 16 residues. CDR3 residues: CASSQEERGFQETQYF. In nucleotides, the CDR3 is TGTGCCAGCAGCCAGGAAGAACGGGGGTTCCAAGAGACCCAGTACTTC.

The rearrangement links TRBV5-4 to TRBJ1-2; 9 bases map to TRBD1. The CDR3 length is 15 residues. The junction had 6 bases not matched to a gene; V was cut back by 4 bases and J by 2 bases. Germline-derived CDR1 and CDR2 are SGHNT and YYREEE (reference sequence). CDR3: CASSGTGTLNYGYTF. The CDR3 DNA sequence: TGTGCCAGCAGCGGGACAGGGACCCTAAACTATGGCTACACCTTC. Combining the CDR3 with reference TRBV5-4 and TRBJ1-2 gives the whole variable domain ETGVTQSPTHLIKTRGQQVTLRCSSQSGHNTVSWYQQALGQGPQFIFQYYREEENGRGNFPPRFSGLQFPNYSSELNVNALELDDSALYLCASSGTGTLNYGYTFGSGTRLTVV.